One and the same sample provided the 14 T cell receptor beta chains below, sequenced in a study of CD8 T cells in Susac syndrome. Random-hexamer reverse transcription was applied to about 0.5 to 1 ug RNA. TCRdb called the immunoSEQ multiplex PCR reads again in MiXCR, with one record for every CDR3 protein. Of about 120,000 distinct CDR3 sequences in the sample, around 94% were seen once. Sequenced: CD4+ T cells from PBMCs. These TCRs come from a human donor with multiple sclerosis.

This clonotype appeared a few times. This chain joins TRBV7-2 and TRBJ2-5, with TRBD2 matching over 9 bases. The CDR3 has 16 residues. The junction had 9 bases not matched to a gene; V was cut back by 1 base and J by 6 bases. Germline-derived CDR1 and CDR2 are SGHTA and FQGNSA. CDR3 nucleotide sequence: TGTGCCAGCAGCTTAGACAGCGGGGGGAGCCGAAAGACCCAGTACTTC. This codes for CASSLDSGGSRKTQYF.

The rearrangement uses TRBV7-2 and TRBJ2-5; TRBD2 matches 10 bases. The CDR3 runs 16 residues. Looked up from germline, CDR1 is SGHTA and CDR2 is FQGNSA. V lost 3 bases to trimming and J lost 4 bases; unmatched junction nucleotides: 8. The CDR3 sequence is CASSFNSGGGGETQYF. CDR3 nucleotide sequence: TGTGCCAGCAGCTTCAACAGCGGGGGGGGAGGAGAGACCCAGTACTTC.

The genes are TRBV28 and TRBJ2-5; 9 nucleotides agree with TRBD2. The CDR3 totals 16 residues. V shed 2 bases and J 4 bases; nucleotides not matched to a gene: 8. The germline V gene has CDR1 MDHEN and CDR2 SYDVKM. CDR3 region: CASSLAGGTFGETQYF. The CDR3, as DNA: TGTGCCAGCAGTTTAGCGGGGGGGACGTTTGGAGAGACCCAGTACTTC.

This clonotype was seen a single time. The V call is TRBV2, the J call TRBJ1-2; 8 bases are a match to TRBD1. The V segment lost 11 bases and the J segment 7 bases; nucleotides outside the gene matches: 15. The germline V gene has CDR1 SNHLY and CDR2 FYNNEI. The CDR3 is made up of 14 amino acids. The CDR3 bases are TGTGCCGGAAGTATCTCGCAGGGGGCTGCTGGCTACACCTTC. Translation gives CAGSISQGAAGYTF.

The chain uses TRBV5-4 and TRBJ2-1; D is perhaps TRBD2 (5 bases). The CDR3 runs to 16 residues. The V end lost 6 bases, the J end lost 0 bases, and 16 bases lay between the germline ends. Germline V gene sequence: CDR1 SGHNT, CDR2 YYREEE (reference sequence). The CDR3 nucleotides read TGTGCCAGCACCGGGAATGATGGAAGCTCCTACAATGAGCAGTTCTTC. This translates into CASTGNDGSSYNEQFF.

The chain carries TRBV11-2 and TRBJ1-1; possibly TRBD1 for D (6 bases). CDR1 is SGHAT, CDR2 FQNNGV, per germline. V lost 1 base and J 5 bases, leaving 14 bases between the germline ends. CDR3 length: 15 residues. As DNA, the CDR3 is TGTGCCAGCAGCTTAGTTCCGGGGGCTAGAACTGAAGCTTTCTTT. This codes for CASSLVPGARTEAFF.

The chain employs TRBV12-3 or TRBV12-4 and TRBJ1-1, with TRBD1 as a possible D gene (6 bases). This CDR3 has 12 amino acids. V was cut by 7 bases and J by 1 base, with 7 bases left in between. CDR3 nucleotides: TGTGCCAGCAAGGGACAGAACACTGAAGCTTTCTTT. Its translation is CASKGQNTEAFF.

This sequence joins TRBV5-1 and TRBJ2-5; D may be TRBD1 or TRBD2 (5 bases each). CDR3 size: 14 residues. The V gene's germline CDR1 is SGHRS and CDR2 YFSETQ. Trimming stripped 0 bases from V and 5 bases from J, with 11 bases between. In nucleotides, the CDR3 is TGCGCCAGCAGCTTGGGGGACCCAGCCGAGACCCAGTACTTC. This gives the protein CASSLGDPAETQYF. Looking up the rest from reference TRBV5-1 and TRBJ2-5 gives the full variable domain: KAGVTQTPRYLIKTRGQQVTLSCSPISGHRSVSWYQQTPGQGLQFLFEYFSETQRNKGNFPGRFSGRQFSNSRSEMNVSTLELGDSALYLCASSLGDPAETQYFGPGTRLLVL.

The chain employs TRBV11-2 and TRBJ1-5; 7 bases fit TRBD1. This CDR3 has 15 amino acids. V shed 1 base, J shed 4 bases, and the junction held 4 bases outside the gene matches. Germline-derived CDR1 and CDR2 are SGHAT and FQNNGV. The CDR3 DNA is TGTGCCAGCAGCTTAGGGGGACAGAATAATCAGCCCCAGCATTTT. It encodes CASSLGGQNNQPQHF.

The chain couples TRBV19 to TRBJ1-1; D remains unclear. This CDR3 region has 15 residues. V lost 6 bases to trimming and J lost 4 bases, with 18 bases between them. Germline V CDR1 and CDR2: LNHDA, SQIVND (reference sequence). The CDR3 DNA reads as TGTGCCAGTAGCATCAATGGGCAGCCGGGCACTGAAGCTTTCTTT. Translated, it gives CASSINGQPGTEAFF.

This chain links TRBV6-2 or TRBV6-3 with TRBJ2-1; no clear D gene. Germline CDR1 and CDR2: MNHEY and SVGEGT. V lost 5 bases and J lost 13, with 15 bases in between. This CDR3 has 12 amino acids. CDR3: CASSRGEPIQFF. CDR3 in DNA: TGTGCCAGCAGTCGCGGCGAACCCATTCAGTTCTTC.

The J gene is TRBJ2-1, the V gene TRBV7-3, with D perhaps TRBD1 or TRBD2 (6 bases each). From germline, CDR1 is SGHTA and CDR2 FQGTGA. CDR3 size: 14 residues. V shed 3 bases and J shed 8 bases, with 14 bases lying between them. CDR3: CASSLNQRGDEQFF. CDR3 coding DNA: TGTGCCAGCAGCTTGAACCAAAGGGGGGATGAGCAGTTCTTC.

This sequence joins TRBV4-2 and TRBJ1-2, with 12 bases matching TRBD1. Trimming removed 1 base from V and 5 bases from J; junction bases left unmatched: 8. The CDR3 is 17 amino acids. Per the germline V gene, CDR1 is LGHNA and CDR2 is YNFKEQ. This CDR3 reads CASSQVGTGQGAYGYTF. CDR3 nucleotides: TGTGCCAGCAGCCAAGTCGGTACGGGACAGGGGGCATATGGCTACACCTTC.

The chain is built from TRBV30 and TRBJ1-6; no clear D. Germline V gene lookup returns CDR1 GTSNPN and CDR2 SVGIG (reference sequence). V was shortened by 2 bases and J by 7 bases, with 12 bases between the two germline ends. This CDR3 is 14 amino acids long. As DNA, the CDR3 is TGTGCCTGGAGTCGCGACCGATTAAATTCACCCCTCCACTTT. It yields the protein CAWSRDRLNSPLHF.